Listed below are T cell receptor beta chains from one sample, sequenced in a study of response to subunit inactivated influenza vaccine. MiXCR, applied by TCRdb to the RT-PCR reads, yields one record per CDR3 protein. Seen here are 560,000 or so distinct CDR3 sequences, about 8% observed once, and the top ten hold approximately 12%. Specimen: PBMCs from blood, collected 23 months after vaccination. The receptors here all came from a man aged 45-69 years who received an inactivated influenza vaccine. Both conserved end residues are part of each CDR3.

CASSQGRDQETQYF	TRBJ2-5	TRBV4-2
CASSAQTGHQETQYF	TRBJ2-5	TRBV9
CASSLDIPENSPLHF	TRBJ1-6	TRBV5-5
CSVARGAHYEQYF	TRBJ2-7	TRBV29-1
CASSQGTAGTNNEQFF	TRBJ2-1	TRBV4-3
CASTMGTSTDTQYF	TRBJ2-3	TRBV12-3/TRBV12-4
CASSYAGSNQPQHF	TRBJ1-5	TRBV6-5
CATGGGKSTEAFF	TRBJ1-1	TRBV15
CASSTGQGGVQPQHF	TRBJ1-5	TRBV27
CASSRSGTGSLGYTF	TRBJ1-2	TRBV7-9
CASRPPGQRSGANVLTF	TRBJ2-6	TRBV12-3/TRBV12-4
CASSSPPGGAGNTIYF	TRBJ1-3	TRBV7-2
CASGLSGRLGNEQFF	TRBJ2-1	TRBV3-1
CASSFDLESSYNEQFF	TRBJ2-1	TRBV5-6
CAISEGTGVYTF	TRBJ1-2	TRBV10-3
CSVDRLAEAALF	TRBJ2-1	TRBV29-1
CSVAGELTGDHYGYTF	TRBJ1-2	TRBV29-1
CSARIEGRSNEQFF	TRBJ2-1	TRBV20-1
CASSYGGQGSQPQHF	TRBJ1-5	TRBV6-2/TRBV6-3
CAILLADTQYF	TRBJ2-3	TRBV10-3
CASSLRGTTNEKLFF	TRBJ1-4	TRBV4-3
CASSLAGGRNQPQHF	TRBJ1-5	TRBV7-8
CASSLPRAGRSYNEQFF	TRBJ2-1	TRBV28
CASSAGRGLTGELFF	TRBJ2-2	TRBV7-2
CASKQGSKNIQYF	TRBJ2-4	TRBV6-2/TRBV6-3
CASSPHIRGDTQYF	TRBJ2-3	TRBV12-3/TRBV12-4
CASSTGPAYGYTF	TRBJ1-2	TRBV5-1
CAITGGSAYEQYF	TRBJ2-7	TRBV10-3
CASSYSGGGAKNIQYF	TRBJ2-4	TRBV6-5